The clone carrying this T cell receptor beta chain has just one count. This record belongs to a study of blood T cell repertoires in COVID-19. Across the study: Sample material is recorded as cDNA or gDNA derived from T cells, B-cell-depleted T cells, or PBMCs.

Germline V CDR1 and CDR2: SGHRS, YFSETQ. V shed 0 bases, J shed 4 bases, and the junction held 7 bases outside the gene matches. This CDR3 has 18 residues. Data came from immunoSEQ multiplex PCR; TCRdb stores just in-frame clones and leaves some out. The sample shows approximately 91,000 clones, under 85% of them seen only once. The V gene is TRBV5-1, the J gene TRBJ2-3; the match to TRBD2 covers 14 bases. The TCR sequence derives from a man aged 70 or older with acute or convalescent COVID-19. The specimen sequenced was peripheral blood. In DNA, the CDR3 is TGCGCCAGCAGCTTGGCCCAGACTAGCGGGAGGGCCCCAGATACGCAGTATTTT. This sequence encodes CASSLAQTSGRAPDTQYF.